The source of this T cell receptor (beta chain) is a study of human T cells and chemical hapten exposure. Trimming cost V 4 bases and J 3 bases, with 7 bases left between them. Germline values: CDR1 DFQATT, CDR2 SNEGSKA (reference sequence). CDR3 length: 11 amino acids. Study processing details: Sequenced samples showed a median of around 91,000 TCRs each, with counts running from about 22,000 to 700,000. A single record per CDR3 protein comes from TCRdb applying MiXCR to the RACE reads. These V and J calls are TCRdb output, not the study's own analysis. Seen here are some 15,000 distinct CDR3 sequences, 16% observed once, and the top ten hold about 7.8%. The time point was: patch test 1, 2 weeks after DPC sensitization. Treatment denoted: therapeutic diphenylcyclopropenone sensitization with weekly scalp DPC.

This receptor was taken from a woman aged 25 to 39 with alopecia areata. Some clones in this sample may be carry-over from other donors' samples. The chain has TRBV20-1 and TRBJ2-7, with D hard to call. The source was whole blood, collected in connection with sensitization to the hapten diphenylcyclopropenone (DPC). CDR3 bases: TGCAGTGCTAAGACAAGCTACGAGCAGTACGTC. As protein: CSAKTSYEQYV.